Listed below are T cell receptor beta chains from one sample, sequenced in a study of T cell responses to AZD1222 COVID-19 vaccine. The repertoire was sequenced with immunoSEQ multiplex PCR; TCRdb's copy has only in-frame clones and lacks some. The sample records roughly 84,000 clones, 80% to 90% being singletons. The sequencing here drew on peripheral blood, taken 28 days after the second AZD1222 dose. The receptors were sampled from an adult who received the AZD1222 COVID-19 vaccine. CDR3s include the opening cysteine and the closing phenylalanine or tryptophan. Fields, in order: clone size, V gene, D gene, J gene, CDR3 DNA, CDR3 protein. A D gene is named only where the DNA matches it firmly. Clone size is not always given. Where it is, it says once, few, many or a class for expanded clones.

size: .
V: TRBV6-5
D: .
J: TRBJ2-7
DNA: TGTGCCAGCACTATCCCCGGCACATACGAGCAGTACTTC
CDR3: CASTIPGTYEQYF

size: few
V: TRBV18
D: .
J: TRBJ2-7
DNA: TGTGCCAGCTCACTCGGGGCACAGACCTACGAGCAGTACTTC
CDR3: CASSLGAQTYEQYF

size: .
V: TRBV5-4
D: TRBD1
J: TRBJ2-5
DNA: TGTGCCAGCAGCTCCCGGACAGGGCTAGAGACCCAGTACTTC
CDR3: CASSSRTGLETQYF

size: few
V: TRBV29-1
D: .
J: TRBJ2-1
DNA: TGCAGCGTCCCGACAGGGAGGGTTGAGGAGCAGTTCTTC
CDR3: CSVPTGRVEEQFF

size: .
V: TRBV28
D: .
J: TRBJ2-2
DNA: TGTGCCAGCAGTTTTAATTCCCCCGGGGAGCTGTTTTTT
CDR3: CASSFNSPGELFF

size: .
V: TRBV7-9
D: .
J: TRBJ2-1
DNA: TGTGCCAGCAGAGACCAAAGCGGGCACTCCTACAATGAGCAGTTCTTC
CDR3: CASRDQSGHSYNEQFF

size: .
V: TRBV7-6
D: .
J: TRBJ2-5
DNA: TGTGCCAGCAGCTTACATAAAGAGACCCAGTACTTC
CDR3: CASSLHKETQYF

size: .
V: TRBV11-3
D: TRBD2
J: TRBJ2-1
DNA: TGTGCCAGCAGCTCCCGGACTAGCGGGAGCAATGAGCAGTTCTTC
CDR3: CASSSRTSGSNEQFF

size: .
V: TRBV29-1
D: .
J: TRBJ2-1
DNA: TGCAGCGTCCAGGGGGGGAATGAGCAGTTCTTC
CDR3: CSVQGGNEQFF

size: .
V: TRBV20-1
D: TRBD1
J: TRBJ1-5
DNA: TGCAGTGCTAGTTCGACAGGGAACAATCAGCCCCAGCATTTT
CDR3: CSASSTGNNQPQHF

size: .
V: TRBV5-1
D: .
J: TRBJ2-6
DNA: TGCGCCAGCAGTTTTGACACTGGGGCCAACGTCCTGACTTTC
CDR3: CASSFDTGANVLTF

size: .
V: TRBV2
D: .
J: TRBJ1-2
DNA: TGTGCCAGCAGTGTAATCGAAGGGGCTGGGTATGGCTACACCTTC
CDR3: CASSVIEGAGYGYTF

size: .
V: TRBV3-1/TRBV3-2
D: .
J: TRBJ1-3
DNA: TGTGCCAGCAGCCGTTGGGGGGACACCATATATTTT
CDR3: CASSRWGDTIYF

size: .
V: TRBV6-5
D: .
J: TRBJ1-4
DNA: TGTGCCAGCCGGCTTGGGGCAGCTAATGAAAAACTGTTTTTT
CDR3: CASRLGAANEKLFF

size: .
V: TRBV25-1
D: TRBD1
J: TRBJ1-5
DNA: TGTGCCAGCAGTGAGGGAGACAGGGGTAATCAGCCCCAGCATTTT
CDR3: CASSEGDRGNQPQHF

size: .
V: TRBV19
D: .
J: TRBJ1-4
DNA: TGTGCCAGTAGTGACCAGTGGAGTGAAAAACTGTTTTTT
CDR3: CASSDQWSEKLFF

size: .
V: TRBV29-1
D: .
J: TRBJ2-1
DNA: TGCAGCGTTGAAATATTGAACTACAATGAGCAGTTCTTC
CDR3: CSVEILNYNEQFF

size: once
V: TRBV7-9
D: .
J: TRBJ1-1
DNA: TGTGCCAGCAGTTCCGACAACCAGGGAGCTTTCTTT
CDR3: CASSSDNQGAFF

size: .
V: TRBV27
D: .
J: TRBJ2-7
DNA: TGTGCCAGCAGTTTACGCGGGGACAGCTACGAGCAGTACTTC
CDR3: CASSLRGDSYEQYF

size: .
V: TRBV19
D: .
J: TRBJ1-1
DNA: TGTGCCAGTAGTATAGGGGGTGACGGAGCTTTCTTT
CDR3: CASSIGGDGAFF

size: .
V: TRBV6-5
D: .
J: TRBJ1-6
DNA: TGTGCCAGCAGCTCGGACGGCTTTTCCCTCCACTTT
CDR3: CASSSDGFSLHF

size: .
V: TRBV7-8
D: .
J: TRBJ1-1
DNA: TGTGCCAGCAGCCCCCAACTGGACATGAACACTGAAGCTTTCTTT
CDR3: CASSPQLDMNTEAFF

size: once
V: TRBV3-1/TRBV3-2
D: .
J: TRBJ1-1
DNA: TGTGCCAGCGGGAGAAGTTGGGGCACTGAAGCTTTCTTT
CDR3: CASGRSWGTEAFF

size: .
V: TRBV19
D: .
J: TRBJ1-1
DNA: TGTGCCAGTAGTACCTGGACTGACACTGAAGCTTTCTTT
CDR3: CASSTWTDTEAFF

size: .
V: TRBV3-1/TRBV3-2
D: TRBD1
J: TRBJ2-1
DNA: TGTGCCAGCAGCCAAACCGACAGGGGGAACAATGAGCAGTTCTTC
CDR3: CASSQTDRGNNEQFF

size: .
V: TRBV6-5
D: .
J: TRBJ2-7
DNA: TGTGCCAGCAGTTACTTCAGCGCTCCCTTGGGCGAGCAGTACTTC
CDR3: CASSYFSAPLGEQYF

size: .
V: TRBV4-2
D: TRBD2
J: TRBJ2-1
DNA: TGTGCCAGCAGCCCCAGGACTAGCGGGAGTGTGGATGAGCAGTTCTTC
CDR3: CASSPRTSGSVDEQFF

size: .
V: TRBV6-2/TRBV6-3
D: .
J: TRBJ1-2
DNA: TGTGCCAGCAGCTCTCCAGGCAGAGCTAACTATGGCTACACCTTC
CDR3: CASSSPGRANYGYTF

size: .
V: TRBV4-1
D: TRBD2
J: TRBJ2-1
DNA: TGCGCCAGCAGCCAAGATTTGGGGACTAGCGGGAGCAGCTATGAGCAGTTCTTC
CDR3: CASSQDLGTSGSSYEQFF

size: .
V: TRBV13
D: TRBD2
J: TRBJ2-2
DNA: TGTGCCAGCAGCAGGCGGACTAGCGGGACCGGGGAGCTGTTTTTT
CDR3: CASSRRTSGTGELFF

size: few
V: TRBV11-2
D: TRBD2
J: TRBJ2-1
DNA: TGTGCCAGCATCCTGGGGGCGGGAGGCTACAATGAGCAGTTCTTC
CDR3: CASILGAGGYNEQFF

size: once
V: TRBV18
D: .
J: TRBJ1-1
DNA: TGTGCCAGCTCACCGTCCGGGACGGTAAACACTGAAGCTTTCTTT
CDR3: CASSPSGTVNTEAFF

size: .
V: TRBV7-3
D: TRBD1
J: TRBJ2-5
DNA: TGTGCCAGCAGTCCGACTCCCGACAGGGCGGAGACCCAGTACTTC
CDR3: CASSPTPDRAETQYF

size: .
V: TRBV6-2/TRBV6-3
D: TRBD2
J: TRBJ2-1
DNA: TGTGCCAGCAGCAAGGGACTAGCGGGAGGCAATAAGCAGTTCTTC
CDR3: CASSKGLAGGNKQFF

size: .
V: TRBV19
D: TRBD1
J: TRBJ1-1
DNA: TGTGCCAGCCAGGGTGGGACAGGGTACACTGAAGCTTTCTTT
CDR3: CASQGGTGYTEAFF

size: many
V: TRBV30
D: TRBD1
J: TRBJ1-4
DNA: TGTGCCTGGAGTACCGGGACAGGGGGCAACGAAAAACTGTTTTTT
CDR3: CAWSTGTGGNEKLFF